These 30 T cell receptor beta chains share one sample of origin, sequenced in a study of naive and memory T cell subsets. An equimolar mix of two oligonucleotides served as the beta constant-region primer for TRBC1 and TRBC2. Ligated cDNA was amplified by four rounds of PCR with nested alpha and beta constant-region primers and SP2. TCRdb analysed the UMI-ligation and nested PCR reads with MiXCR anew, one entry per CDR3 protein. Among 120,000 or so distinct CDR3 sequences listed, approximately 37% were seen once. Sequencing used central memory CD4+ T cells from blood. Receptors were obtained from a human donor in good health.

The chain links TRBV7-7 to TRBJ2-5; either TRBD1 or TRBD2 may supply D (5 bases each). The CDR3 sequence is 15 residues long. The germline CDR1 and CDR2 sequences are SSHAT and FNYEAQ (reference sequence). Trimming shortened V by 2 bases and J by 3 bases, and 13 bases separated the two germline ends. The CDR3 region is CASSLNPRGEETQYF. The CDR3 bases are TGTGCCAGCAGCTTAAATCCGAGGGGAGAAGAGACCCAGTACTTC.

The V call is TRBV7-3, the J call TRBJ2-1; TRBD2 aligns across 8 bases. Per the germline V gene, CDR1 is SGHTA and CDR2 is FQGTGA. The CDR3 totals 16 residues. Unmatched junction bases numbered 12, after V lost 5 bases and J lost 6 bases. The CDR3 loop reads CASSAAQGRGANEQFF. For the CDR3, the DNA is TGTGCCAGCAGCGCCGCGCAAGGGCGGGGGGCCAATGAGCAGTTCTTC.

The CDR3 DNA reads as TGTGCCAGCAGTCCCAAGGGGGTGGGCCTAGGCGACGAGCAGTACTTC. It encodes CASSPKGVGLGDEQYF. The chain couples TRBV27 to TRBJ2-7, with D perhaps TRBD1 (6 bases). The CDR3 contains 16 residues. Trimming cost V 5 bases and J 5 bases, with 22 bases left between them. Germline V gives CDR1 MNHEY, CDR2 SMNVEV (reference sequence).

The rearrangement links TRBV7-8 to TRBJ1-5, with a weak D call TRBD1 (6 bases). CDR1 and CDR2 from the germline V gene are SGHVS and FQNEAQ. CDR3 length: 14 amino acids. Deletions cut 5 bases from V and 9 bases from J, with 17 bases between. The CDR3 protein is CASSAGQRHWPQHF. For the CDR3, the DNA is TGTGCCAGCAGCGCTGGACAGCGCCATTGGCCCCAGCATTTT.

The chain joins TRBV7-9 to TRBJ1-5, with D uncertain. Trimming took off 6 bases at V and 2 bases at J, with 14 bases between the two ends. The CDR3 runs to 15 residues. Germline V gene lookup returns CDR1 SEHNR and CDR2 FQNEAQ (reference sequence). The CDR3: CASSRGRGRNQPQHF. CDR3 bases: TGTGCCAGCAGTAGAGGACGAGGACGCAATCAGCCCCAGCATTTT.

The rearrangement links TRBV20-1 to TRBJ2-1, with D possibly being TRBD2 (5 bases). This CDR3 contains 15 residues. Germline CDR1 is DFQATT and CDR2 is SNEGSKA (reference sequence). Trimming removed 6 bases from V and 5 bases from J, with 20 bases in between. The CDR3 DNA follows: TGCAGTGCCCCACCGGCGGCTAGCCGAGACAATGAGCAGTTCTTC. Translating gives CSAPPAASRDNEQFF.

The chain uses TRBV7-8 and TRBJ2-7; possibly TRBD1 for D (6 bases). CDR3 length: 15 amino acids. Germline V gene lookup returns CDR1 SGHVS and CDR2 FQNEAQ. V dropped 5 bases and J dropped 0 bases, with 14 bases sitting between them. CDR3 DNA sequence: TGTGCCAGCAGCGCCCCGACAGGATTCTCCTACGAGCAGTACTTC. This gives the protein CASSAPTGFSYEQYF.

The count of this clonotype is one. The V call is TRBV27, the J call TRBJ1-5, with a possible D match to TRBD1 (5 bases). V was pared by 6 bases and J by 4 bases, with 10 bases between. The CDR3 length is 13 residues. CDR1 MNHEY and CDR2 SMNVEV come from the germline V gene (reference sequence). The DNA for the CDR3 is TGTGCCAGCAGCTGGGGGGGAAATCAGCCCCAGCATTTT. This codes for CASSWGGNQPQHF.

CDR3 region: CASSPRGGLPNIQYF. The CDR3 bases are TGTGCCAGCAGCCCCCGGGGAGGCCTCCCGAACATTCAGTACTTC. V usage is TRBV7-9 and J usage is TRBJ2-4; possible D gene TRBD2, 6 bases. Per the germline V gene, CDR1 is SEHNR and CDR2 is FQNEAQ (reference sequence). CDR3 length equals 15 residues. The V and J ends lost 5 bases and 7 bases respectively, with 18 bases between them.

The sample holds a few counts of this clonotype. V and J are TRBV10-3 and TRBJ2-1; 9 nucleotides match TRBD1. The ends lost 4 bases at V and 14 bases at J; junction bases unmatched: 9. This CDR3 is 13 amino acids long. The germline V gene has CDR1 ENHRY and CDR2 SYGVKD. In DNA form, the CDR3 reads TGTGCCATCAGTGGACAGGGGGAAAGCACGGAGTTCTTC. Protein product: CAISGQGESTEFF.

This clonotype was detected ten times or more. The chain has TRBV6-2 or TRBV6-3 and TRBJ2-3; the D is unclear. The CDR3 sequence is 12 residues long. The ends were cut back, 4 bases at V and 6 bases at J, with 8 bases in the middle. Germline CDR1 and CDR2: MNHEY and SVGEGT. CDR3 sequence reads: CASSSSSDTQYF. The CDR3 nucleotides are TGTGCCAGCAGTTCATCATCGGATACGCAGTATTTT.

The chain couples TRBV7-3 to TRBJ2-1; 8 nucleotides align to TRBD1. The V gene's germline CDR1 is SGHTA and CDR2 FQGTGA. The CDR3 contains 14 residues. V shed 4 bases, J shed 5 bases, and the junction held 4 bases outside the gene matches. CDR3 residues: CASSSGTGNNEQFF. The CDR3 nucleotides are TGTGCCAGCAGCTCCGGGACAGGCAACAATGAGCAGTTCTTC.

This clonotype was detected once. This sequence joins TRBV5-6 and TRBJ1-2; D is uncertain. The CDR3 runs to 16 residues. Germline CDR1 and CDR2: SGHDT and YYEEEE. The V end lost 4 bases, the J end lost 5 bases, and 21 bases lay between the germline ends. The CDR3 coding sequence is TGTGCCAGCAGCCCCCCGGCGTTCTTGTCGCGGTATGGCTACACCTTC. It yields the protein CASSPPAFLSRYGYTF. The whole variable domain, filled in from reference TRBV5-6 and TRBJ1-2, reads DAGVTQSPTHLIKTRGQQVTLRCSPKSGHDTVSWYQQALGQGPQFIFQYYEEEERQRGNFPDRFSGHQFPNYSSELNVNALLLGDSALYLCASSPPAFLSRYGYTFGSGTRLTVV.

The genes are TRBV20-1 and TRBJ2-4; D possibly matches TRBD1 or TRBD2 (5 bases each). The V end was cut by 0 bases, the J end by 8 bases, with 11 bases between. This CDR3 region has 13 residues. Germline values: CDR1 DFQATT, CDR2 SNEGSKA (reference sequence). The CDR3 is CSARDRDLYIQYF. CDR3 sequence (DNA): TGCAGTGCTAGAGACCGGGACCTGTACATTCAGTACTTC.

This rearrangement joins TRBV9 to TRBJ2-7; D is possibly TRBD1 (5 bases). The germline gives CDR1 SGDLS, CDR2 YYNGEE. The CDR3 covers 13 residues. V was cut by 0 bases and J by 3 bases, with 7 bases left in between. The CDR3 loop is CASSVGQNYEQYF. The CDR3 nucleotides read TGTGCCAGCAGCGTAGGACAGAACTACGAGCAGTACTTC.

The genes are TRBV12-3 or TRBV12-4 and TRBJ2-7; 7 bases match TRBD1. The CDR3 is 14 residues long. J gave up 2 bases and V 4 bases, and 5 bases lay outside the gene matches. This CDR3 reads CASSWGQRTYEQYF. The CDR3 nucleotides are TGTGCCAGCAGTTGGGGACAGAGAACCTACGAGCAGTACTTC.

V is TRBV5-6 and J is TRBJ1-1, with TRBD1 as a possible D gene (5 bases). Germline CDR1 and CDR2: SGHDT and YYEEEE. This CDR3 contains 15 residues. Trimming pared 0 bases from V and 6 bases from J, leaving 15 bases between. CDR3 sequence reads: CASSLVQAQTAEAFF. CDR3 sequence (DNA): TGTGCCAGCAGCTTGGTACAGGCCCAGACGGCTGAAGCTTTCTTT. Combining the CDR3 with reference TRBV5-6 and TRBJ1-1 gives the whole variable domain DAGVTQSPTHLIKTRGQQVTLRCSPKSGHDTVSWYQQALGQGPQFIFQYYEEEERQRGNFPDRFSGHQFPNYSSELNVNALLLGDSALYLCASSLVQAQTAEAFFGQGTRLTVV.

V is TRBV19 and J is TRBJ2-1, with 7 nucleotides matching TRBD1. V shed 5 bases, J shed 7 bases, and the junction held 14 bases outside the gene matches. The CDR3 is 16 amino acids. CDR1 is LNHDA, CDR2 SQIVND, per germline (reference sequence). This chain's CDR3 is CASSPRAGGTKNEQFF. The CDR3 coding sequence is TGTGCCAGTAGTCCCCGGGCAGGGGGAACAAAGAATGAGCAGTTCTTC.

The V call is TRBV28, the J call TRBJ2-7; 10 positions match TRBD2. Germline CDR1 is MDHEN and CDR2 is SYDVKM. The trim removed 7 bases at V and 5 bases at J, leaving 11 bases unmatched. The CDR3 totals 15 residues. The CDR3 region has the DNA TGTGCCAGCACCGATCGGGCTAGCGGGAGAAACGAGCAGTACTTC. This gives the protein CASTDRASGRNEQYF.

The chain joins TRBV7-9 to TRBJ1-4; D remains unclear. V shed 6 bases and J shed 10 bases, with 21 bases lying between them. CDR3 length equals 15 residues. Germline V lookup: CDR1 SEHNR, CDR2 FQNEAQ (reference sequence). CDR3 amino acids: CASSVDGSSSRKLFF. The CDR3 coding sequence is TGTGCCAGCAGTGTAGACGGGTCTTCGTCTCGAAAACTGTTTTTT.

The chain links TRBV3-1 to TRBJ2-1; maybe TRBD2 (6 bases). The germline CDR1 and CDR2 sequences are LGHDT and YNNKEL (reference sequence). V lost 0 bases and J lost 9, with 15 bases in between. This CDR3 has 15 amino acids. CDR3 DNA sequence: TGTGCCAGCAGCCAAGATCTTGTTTCGGGAGTTGAGCAGTTCTTC. The encoded protein is CASSQDLVSGVEQFF.

This clonotype was detected a few times. The chain carries TRBV5-5 and TRBJ1-1; 8 bases fit TRBD1. CDR3 size: 16 residues. Per the germline V gene, CDR1 is SGHKS and CDR2 is YYEKEE (reference sequence). V gave up 2 bases and J gave up 1 base; unmatched junction bases: 7. As DNA, the CDR3 is TGTGCCAGCAGCTTTCGCCCAGGGGGCCGGAACACTGAAGCTTTCTTT. It encodes CASSFRPGGRNTEAFF.

This clonotype was seen a handful of times. The rearrangement links TRBV10-3 to TRBJ2-1; 11 bases agree with TRBD1. The CDR3 has 14 residues. The germline V gene encodes CDR1 ENHRY and CDR2 SYGVKD. The junction had 9 bases not matched to a gene; V was cut back by 11 bases and J by 6 bases. CDR3 in DNA: TGTGCCTCGAGTGGACAGGGGGCCGGCAATGAGCAGTTCTTC. Translated: CASSGQGAGNEQFF.

This chain uses TRBV6-1 with TRBJ1-5, with a weak D call TRBD1 (5 bases). This CDR3 region has 13 residues. Deletions cut 11 bases from V and 0 bases from J, with 11 bases between. Germline V CDR1 and CDR2: MNHNS, SASEGT. The CDR3: CAGGRNSNQPQHF. For the CDR3, the DNA is TGTGCCGGGGGACGGAATAGCAATCAGCCCCAGCATTTT.

With respect to this clonotype: At one end the junction does not follow the germline gene, possibly because of a read error. The chain carries TRBV11-2 and TRBJ2-6; D gene unclear. CDR1 is SGHAT, CDR2 FQNNGV, per germline. The CDR3 spans 13 residues. The CDR3 protein is CATSLGGANVLTF. The CDR3 region has the DNA TGTGCCACCAGCCTAGGTGGGGCCAACGTCCTGACTTTC.

V is TRBV6-2 or TRBV6-3 and J is TRBJ2-1; 7 bases agree with TRBD1. V was clipped by 8 bases and J by 2 bases; unmatched bases: 3. The CDR3 runs 13 residues. Germline CDR1 MNHEY, CDR2 SVGEGT. The chain's CDR3 is CASGQVTYNEQFF. CDR3 nucleotide sequence: TGTGCCAGCGGACAGGTAACCTACAATGAGCAGTTCTTC.

V usage is TRBV12-3 or TRBV12-4 and J usage is TRBJ2-1; the D gene is possibly TRBD2 (6 bases). The V end lost 2 bases, the J end lost 2 bases, and 10 bases lay between the germline ends. This CDR3 is 15 amino acids long. The CDR3 coding sequence is TGTGCCAGCAGTTTAAGGCGGGGCCCCTACAATGAGCAGTTCTTC. It translates to CASSLRRGPYNEQFF.

V and J are TRBV4-2 and TRBJ1-4; 11 nucleotides agree with TRBD1. After removal of 6 bases from V and 5 bases from J, the junction contained 8 bases not matched to a gene. The CDR3 length is 16 residues. Germline CDR1 and CDR2: LGHNA and YNFKEQ. The CDR3 spells CASRRTGGVLNEKLFF. The CDR3 DNA is TGTGCCAGCAGGAGGACAGGGGGCGTCTTAAATGAAAAACTGTTTTTT.

This clonotype was seen more than once but under ten times. The gene calls are TRBV6-6 and TRBJ1-6; D remains unclear. The CDR3 is 13 amino acids. CDR1 is MNHNY and CDR2 is SVGAGI in the germline V gene (reference sequence). V was cut by 2 bases and J by 5 bases, with 4 bases left in between. The CDR3 sequence: CASSYSNNSPLHF. The DNA of the CDR3 is TGTGCCAGCAGTTACAGCAATAATTCACCCCTCCACTTT.

Only a few counts were recorded for this clonotype. The V and J genes are TRBV9 and TRBJ2-3; maybe TRBD2 (6 bases). The CDR3 has 17 amino acids. The V end was cut by 3 bases, the J end by 4 bases, with 21 bases between. The germline V gene encodes CDR1 SGDLS and CDR2 YYNGEE. The CDR3 nucleotides read TGTGCCAGCAGCGGGGGCTTCGGAGGGAGAGGTGCAGATACGCAGTATTTT. Protein sequence: CASSGGFGGRGADTQYF.